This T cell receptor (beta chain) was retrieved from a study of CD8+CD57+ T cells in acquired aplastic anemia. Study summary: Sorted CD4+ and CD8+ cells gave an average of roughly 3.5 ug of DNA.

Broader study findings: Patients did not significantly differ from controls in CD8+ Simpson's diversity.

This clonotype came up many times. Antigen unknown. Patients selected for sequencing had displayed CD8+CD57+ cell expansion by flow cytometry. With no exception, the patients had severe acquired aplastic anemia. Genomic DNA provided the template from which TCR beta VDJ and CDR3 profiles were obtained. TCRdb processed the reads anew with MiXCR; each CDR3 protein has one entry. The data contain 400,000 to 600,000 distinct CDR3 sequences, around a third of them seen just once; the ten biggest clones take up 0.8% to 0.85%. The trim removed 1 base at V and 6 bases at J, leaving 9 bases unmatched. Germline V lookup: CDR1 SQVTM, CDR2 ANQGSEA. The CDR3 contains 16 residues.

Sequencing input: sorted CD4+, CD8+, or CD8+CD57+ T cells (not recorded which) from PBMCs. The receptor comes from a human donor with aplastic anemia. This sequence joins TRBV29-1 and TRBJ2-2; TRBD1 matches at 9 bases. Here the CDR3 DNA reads TGCAGCGTTGAAGTAGGGGGACAGGGATCGCCCGGGGAGCTGTTTTTT. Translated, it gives CSVEVGGQGSPGELFF.